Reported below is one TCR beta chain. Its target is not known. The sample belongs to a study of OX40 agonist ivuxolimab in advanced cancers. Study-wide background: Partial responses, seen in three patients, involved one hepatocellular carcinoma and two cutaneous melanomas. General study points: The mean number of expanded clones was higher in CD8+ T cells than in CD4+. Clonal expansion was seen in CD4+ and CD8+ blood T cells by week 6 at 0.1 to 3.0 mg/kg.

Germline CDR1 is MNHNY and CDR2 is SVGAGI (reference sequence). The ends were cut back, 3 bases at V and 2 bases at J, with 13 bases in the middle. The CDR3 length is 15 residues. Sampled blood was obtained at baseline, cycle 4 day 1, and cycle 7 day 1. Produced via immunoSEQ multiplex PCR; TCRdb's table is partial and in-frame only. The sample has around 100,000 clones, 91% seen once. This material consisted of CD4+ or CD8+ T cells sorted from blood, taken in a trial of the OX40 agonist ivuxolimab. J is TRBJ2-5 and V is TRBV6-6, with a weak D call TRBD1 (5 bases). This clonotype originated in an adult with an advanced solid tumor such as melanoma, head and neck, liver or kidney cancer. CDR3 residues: CASSYQSGYQETQYF. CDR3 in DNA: TGTGCCAGCAGTTATCAATCAGGGTATCAAGAGACCCAGTACTTC.